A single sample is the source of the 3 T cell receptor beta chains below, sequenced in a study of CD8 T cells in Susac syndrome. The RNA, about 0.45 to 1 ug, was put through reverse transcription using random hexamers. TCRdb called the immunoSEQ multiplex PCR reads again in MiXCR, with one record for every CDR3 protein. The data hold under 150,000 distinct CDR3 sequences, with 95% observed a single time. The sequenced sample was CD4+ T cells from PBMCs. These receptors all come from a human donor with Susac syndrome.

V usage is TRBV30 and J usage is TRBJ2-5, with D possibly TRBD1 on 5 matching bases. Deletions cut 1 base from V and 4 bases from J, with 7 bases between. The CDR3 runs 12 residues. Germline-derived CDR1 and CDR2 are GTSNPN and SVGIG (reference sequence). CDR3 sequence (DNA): TGTGCCTGGAGTGGTCAGGGAGAGACCCAGTACTTC. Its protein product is CAWSGQGETQYF.

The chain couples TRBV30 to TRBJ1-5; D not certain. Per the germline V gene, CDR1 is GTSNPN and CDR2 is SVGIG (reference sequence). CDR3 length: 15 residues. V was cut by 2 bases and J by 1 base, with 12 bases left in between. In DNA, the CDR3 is TGTGCCTGGAGTAGAACCGGACTGAGCAATCAGCCCCAGCATTTT. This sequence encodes CAWSRTGLSNQPQHF. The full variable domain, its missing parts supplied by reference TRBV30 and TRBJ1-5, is SQTIHQWPATLVQPVGSPLSLECTVEGTSNPNLYWYRQAAGRGLQLLFYSVGIGQISSEVPQNLSASRPQDRQFILSSKKLLLSDSGFYLCAWSRTGLSNQPQHFGDGTRLSIL.

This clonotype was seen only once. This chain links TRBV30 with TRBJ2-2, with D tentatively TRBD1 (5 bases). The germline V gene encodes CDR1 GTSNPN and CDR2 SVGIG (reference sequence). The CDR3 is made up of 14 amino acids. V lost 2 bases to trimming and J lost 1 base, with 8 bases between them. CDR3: CAWSSQGNTGELFF. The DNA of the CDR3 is TGTGCCTGGAGTTCTCAGGGGAACACCGGGGAGCTGTTTTTT.